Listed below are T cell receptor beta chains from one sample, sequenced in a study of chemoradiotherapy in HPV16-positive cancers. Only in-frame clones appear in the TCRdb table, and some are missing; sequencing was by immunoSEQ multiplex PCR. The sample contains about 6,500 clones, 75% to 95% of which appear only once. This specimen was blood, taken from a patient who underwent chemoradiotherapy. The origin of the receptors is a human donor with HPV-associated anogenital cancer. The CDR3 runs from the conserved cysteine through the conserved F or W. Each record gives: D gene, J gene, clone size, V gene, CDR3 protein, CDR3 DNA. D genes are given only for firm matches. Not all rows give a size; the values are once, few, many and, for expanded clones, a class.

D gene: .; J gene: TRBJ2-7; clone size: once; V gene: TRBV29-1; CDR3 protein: CSVAPVRTGMSTKTAYEQYF; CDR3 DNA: TGCAGCGTGGCCCCGGTTCGTACGGGGATGTCTACTAAAACCGCCTACGAGCAGTACTTC
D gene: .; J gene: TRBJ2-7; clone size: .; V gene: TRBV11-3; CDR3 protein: CASSYPGLPYEQYF; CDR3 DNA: TGTGCCAGCAGCTATCCGGGACTGCCCTACGAGCAGTACTTC
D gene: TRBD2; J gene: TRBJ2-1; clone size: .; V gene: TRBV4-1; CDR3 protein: CASSQVRERNEQFF; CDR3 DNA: TGCGCCAGCAGCCAAGTGCGGGAGAGGAATGAGCAGTTCTTC
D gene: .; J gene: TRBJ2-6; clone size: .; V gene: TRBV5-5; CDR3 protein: CASSLEGWLSGANVLTF; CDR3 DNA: TGTGCCAGCAGCTTGGAAGGCTGGCTCTCTGGGGCCAACGTCCTGACTTTC
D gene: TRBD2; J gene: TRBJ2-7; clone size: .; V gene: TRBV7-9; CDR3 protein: CASSPGLAGGYEQYF; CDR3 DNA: TGTGCCAGCAGCCCCGGACTAGCGGGGGGCTACGAGCAGTACTTC
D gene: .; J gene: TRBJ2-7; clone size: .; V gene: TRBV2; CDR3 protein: CASSGRGVSSYEQYF; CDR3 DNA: TGTGCCAGCAGTGGTCGGGGAGTTAGTTCCTACGAGCAGTACTTC
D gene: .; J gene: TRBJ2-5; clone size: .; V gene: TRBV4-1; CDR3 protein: CASSNQGWETQYF; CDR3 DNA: TGCGCCAGCAGCAACCAGGGGTGGGAGACCCAGTACTTC
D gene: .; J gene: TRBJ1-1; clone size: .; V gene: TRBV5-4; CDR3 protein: CASSLGNRVQNTEAFF; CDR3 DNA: TGTGCCAGCAGCTTGGGGAACAGGGTCCAGAACACTGAAGCTTTCTTT
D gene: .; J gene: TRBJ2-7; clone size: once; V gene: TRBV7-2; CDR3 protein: CASSLLYEQYF; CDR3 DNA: TGTGCCAGCAGCCTACTCTACGAGCAGTACTTC
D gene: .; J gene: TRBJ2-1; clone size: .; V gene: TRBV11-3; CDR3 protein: CASSLGGVHNEQFF; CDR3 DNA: TGTGCCAGCAGCTTAGGGGGCGTCCACAATGAGCAGTTCTTC
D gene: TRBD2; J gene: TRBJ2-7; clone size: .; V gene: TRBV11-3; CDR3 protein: CASSFLGTSGRVFREQYF; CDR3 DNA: TGTGCCAGCAGCTTCTTAGGGACTAGCGGCCGAGTTTTTCGCGAGCAGTACTTC
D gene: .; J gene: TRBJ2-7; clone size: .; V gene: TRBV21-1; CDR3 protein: CASGQGEFWYEQYF; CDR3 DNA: TGTGCCAGCGGCCAGGGGGAGTTCTGGTACGAGCAGTACTTC
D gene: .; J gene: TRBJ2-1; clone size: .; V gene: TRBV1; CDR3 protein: CTSSQDIIQRSSYNEQFF; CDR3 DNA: TGCACCAGCAGCCAAGATATAATCCAGCGGAGCTCCTACAATGAGCAGTTCTTC
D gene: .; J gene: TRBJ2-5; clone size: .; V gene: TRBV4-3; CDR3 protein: CASSQGSTGSIQETQYF; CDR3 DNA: TGCGCCAGCAGCCAAGGGTCGACTGGATCCATCCAAGAGACCCAGTACTTC
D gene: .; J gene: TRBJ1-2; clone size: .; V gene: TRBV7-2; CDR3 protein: CASSLFTEGGYTF; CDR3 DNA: TGTGCCAGCAGCTTATTCACAGAGGGTGGCTACACCTTC